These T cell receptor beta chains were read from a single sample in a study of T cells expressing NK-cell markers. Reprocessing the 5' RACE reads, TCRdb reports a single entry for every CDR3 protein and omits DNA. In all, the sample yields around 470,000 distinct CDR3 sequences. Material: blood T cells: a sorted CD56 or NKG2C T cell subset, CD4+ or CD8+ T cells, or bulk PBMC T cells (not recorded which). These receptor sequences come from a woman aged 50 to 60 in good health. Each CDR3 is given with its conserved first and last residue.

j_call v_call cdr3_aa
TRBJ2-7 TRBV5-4 CASSHLAGGLYEQYF
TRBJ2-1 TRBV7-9 CASSRDSPMNNEQFF
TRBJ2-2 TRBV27 CASGFTGELFF
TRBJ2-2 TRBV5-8 CASSLSTSGSYSGELFF
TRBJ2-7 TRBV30 CAWRDRDEQYF
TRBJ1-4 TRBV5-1 CASSLFRTTTNEKLFF
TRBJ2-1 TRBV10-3 CATLLLAGAYNEQFF
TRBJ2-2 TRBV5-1 CASRFGLARAGELFF
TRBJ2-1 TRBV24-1 CATSDQTGGGRNEQFF
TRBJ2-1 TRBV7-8 CASSVREDSYNEQFF
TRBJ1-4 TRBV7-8 CASSKEIQGAREKLFF
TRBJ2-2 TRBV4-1 CASGSGLNTGELFF
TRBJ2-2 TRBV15 CATGTSGRVANTGELFF
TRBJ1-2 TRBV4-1 CASSQRVGAGYTF
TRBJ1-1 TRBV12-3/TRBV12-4 CASSLRGSTGSIMPEAFF
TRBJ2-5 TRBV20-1 CSARDGLRGTQYF
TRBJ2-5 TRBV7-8 CASSLGLAGGPSQETQYF
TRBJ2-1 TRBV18 CASSPPKAGPSYNEQFF
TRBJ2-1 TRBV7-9 CASSWKGLSYNEQFF
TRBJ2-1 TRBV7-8 CASSPRWEGNNEQFF
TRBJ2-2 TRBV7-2 CASSLVLGGELFF
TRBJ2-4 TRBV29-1 CSVEKGQGIQYF
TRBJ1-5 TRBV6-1 CASSVGTGGGNQPQHF
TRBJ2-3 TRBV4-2 CASSQDGATSTDTQYF
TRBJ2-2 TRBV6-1 CASSPARFGGELFF
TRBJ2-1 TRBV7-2 CASSLVGTLLQQFF
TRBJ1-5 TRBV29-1 CSVQVRAGQPQHF
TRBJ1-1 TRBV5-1 CASALGRANTEAFF
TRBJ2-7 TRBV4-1 CASSQDGAWQYF
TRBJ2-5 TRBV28 CASQPSGTGRKTQYF
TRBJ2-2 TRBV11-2 CASSLLRANTGELFF
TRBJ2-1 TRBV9 CASSVLAGGQNEQFF
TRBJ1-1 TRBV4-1 CASSQEIGVYTEAFF
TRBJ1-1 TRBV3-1 CASSQLGNFVSGPGNTEAFF
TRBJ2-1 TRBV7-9 CASSLAGQGRQGEQFF
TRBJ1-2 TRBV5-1 CASSLWTGVENYGYTF
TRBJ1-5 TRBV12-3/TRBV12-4 CASSFDNLVGQPQHF
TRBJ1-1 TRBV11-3 CASSSPWTLENTEAFF
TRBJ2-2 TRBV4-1 CASSQAGTSGSGAGELFF
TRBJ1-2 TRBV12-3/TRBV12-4 CASSKQGAGYGYTF
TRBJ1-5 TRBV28 CASTSGGINQPQHF
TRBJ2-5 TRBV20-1 CSATLAGGPGETQYF